Each of the 20 T cell receptor beta chains below was sequenced from the same sample in a study of cytomegalovirus exposure and HLA in healthy donors. PCR used 60 Vbeta primers and 13 Jbeta primers. TCRdb's table, derived via immunoSEQ multiplex PCR, lists solely in-frame clones and lacks some. The sample table includes 65,000 to 90,000 clones. The specimen was PBMCs. The receptor source for this set is a female donor in good health and CMV-seropositive.

The chain is built from TRBV19 and TRBJ2-7; 7 positions match TRBD1. CDR3 length: 17 amino acids. J was trimmed by 2 bases and V by 5 bases; bases with no gene match: 15. The germline V gene encodes CDR1 LNHDA and CDR2 SQIVND (reference sequence). The CDR3 DNA follows: TGTGCCAGTAGTGAGGCCTCGACAGGGATGAGCACCTACGAGCAGTACTTC. Protein: CASSEASTGMSTYEQYF.

The genes are TRBV28 and TRBJ2-5, with 11 bases identical to TRBD1. Looked up from germline, CDR1 is MDHEN and CDR2 is SYDVKM. The CDR3 contains 17 residues. The V and J ends lost 4 bases and 4 bases, in that order; junction bases with no gene match: 11. The CDR3 protein is CASSSITLDRGLETQYF. DNA for the CDR3: TGTGCCAGCAGTTCAATAACCCTGGACAGGGGGCTAGAGACCCAGTACTTC.

V gene TRBV9 combines with J gene TRBJ2-2; TRBD2 matches 8 bases. CDR1 and CDR2 (germline): SGDLS, YYNGEE. With V trimmed by 3 bases and J by 3 bases, 4 bases remained unmatched. This CDR3 spans 15 amino acids. CDR3 residues: CASSERGFDTGELFF. CDR3 DNA sequence: TGTGCCAGCAGCGAGCGGGGGTTCGACACCGGGGAGCTGTTTTTT.

V gene TRBV28 combines with J gene TRBJ1-5; D possibly corresponds to TRBD1 (5 bases). The length of the CDR3 is 15 residues. The V gene's germline CDR1 is MDHEN and CDR2 SYDVKM. Trimming cost V 3 bases and J 8 bases, with 17 bases left between them. The CDR3 sequence is CASSFDSTGVEPQHF. Written as DNA, the CDR3 is TGTGCCAGCAGTTTTGACAGTACGGGAGTTGAGCCCCAGCATTTT. Looking up the rest from reference TRBV28 and TRBJ1-5 gives the full variable domain: DVKVTQSSRYLVKRTGEKVFLECVQDMDHENMFWYRQDPGLGLRLIYFSYDVKMKEKGDIPEGYSVSREKKERFSLILESASTNQTSMYLCASSFDSTGVEPQHFGDGTRLSIL.

The gene calls are TRBV9 and TRBJ2-3, with 8 bases identical to TRBD2. V lost 4 bases and J lost 4; bases outside the gene matches: 2. There are 13 residues in the CDR3. CDR1 is SGDLS and CDR2 is YYNGEE in the germline V gene. Written as DNA, the CDR3 is TGTGCCAGCAGCACACTAGCGGCAGATACGCAGTATTTT. It is translated as CASSTLAADTQYF.

The chain joins TRBV2 to TRBJ2-7; D is unclear. CDR3 length: 14 residues. The V gene lost 3 bases and the J gene lost 2 bases, with 11 bases spanning the gap. The germline V gene has CDR1 SNHLY and CDR2 FYNNEI. The CDR3 bases are TGTGCCAGCAGTGAGTCCCGTAATCCCTACGAGCAGTACTTC. Its protein product is CASSESRNPYEQYF. Full variable domain (missing parts from reference TRBV2 and TRBJ2-7): EPEVTQTPSHQVTQMGQEVILRCVPISNHLYFYWYRQILGQKVEFLVSFYNNEISEKSEIFDDQFSVERPDGSNFTLKIRSTKLEDSAMYFCASSESRNPYEQYFGPGTRLTVT.

This sequence joins TRBV7-8 and TRBJ2-6; possibly TRBD1 for D (6 bases). Germline V gene lookup returns CDR1 SGHVS and CDR2 FQNEAQ. Trimming cost V 8 bases and J 1 base, with 18 bases left between them. The CDR3 length is 17 residues. The CDR3: CASRGQPSTSGANVLTF. In DNA, the CDR3 is TGTGCCAGCCGAGGACAGCCCTCTACATCTGGGGCCAACGTCCTGACTTTC.

This chain uses TRBV7-6 with TRBJ1-6, with 9 bases that match TRBD1. The CDR3 loop spans 19 amino acids. The germline V gene has CDR1 SGHVS and CDR2 FNYEAQ. V gave up 1 base and J gave up 10 bases; unmatched junction bases: 17. The CDR3 nucleotides are TGTGCCAGCAGCTTAGTGGCATCCGGGACAGGGTTACGGCAATCACCCCTCCACTTT. This codes for CASSLVASGTGLRQSPLHF.

The rearrangement uses TRBV29-1 and TRBJ1-1; D is uncertain. V lost 4 bases and J 4 bases, leaving 10 bases between the germline ends. CDR3 size: 12 residues. In germline, CDR1 is SQVTM, CDR2 ANQGSEA. The CDR3 protein is CSVVSGVTEAFF. CDR3 in DNA: TGCAGCGTTGTATCGGGAGTCACTGAAGCTTTCTTT.

V usage is TRBV18 and J usage is TRBJ1-1; 7 nucleotides align to TRBD1. The V segment lost 5 bases and the J segment 0 bases; nucleotides outside the gene matches: 3. Looked up from germline, CDR1 is KGHSH and CDR2 is LQKENI. The CDR3 is made up of 14 amino acids. CDR3: CASSSTGMNTEAFF. The DNA of the CDR3 is TGTGCCAGCTCATCGACAGGGATGAACACTGAAGCTTTCTTT.

The V gene is TRBV7-2, the J gene TRBJ2-2, with TRBD2 matching over 12 bases. V was pared by 4 bases and J by 6 bases, with 6 bases of the junction left unmatched. Germline CDR1 SGHTA, CDR2 FQGNSA. This CDR3 is 16 amino acids long. This chain's CDR3 is CASSYGLAGYAGELFF. In DNA form, the CDR3 reads TGTGCCAGCAGCTATGGACTAGCGGGGTATGCCGGGGAGCTGTTTTTT.

The chain employs TRBV29-1 and TRBJ2-1; TRBD2 agrees at 7 bases. The CDR3 consists of 15 residues. V lost 3 bases to trimming and J lost 3 bases; unmatched junction nucleotides: 8. From germline, CDR1 is SQVTM and CDR2 ANQGSEA. The CDR3 DNA follows: TGCAGCGTTGATGGAGGCGGGGGTGTCTACAATGAGCAGTTCTTC. Translating it yields CSVDGGGGVYNEQFF.

The chain joins TRBV5-1 to TRBJ2-3, with 9 bases that match TRBD1. V lost 4 bases to trimming and J lost 3 bases; unmatched junction nucleotides: 3. The CDR3 length is 14 residues. In germline, CDR1 is SGHRS, CDR2 YFSETQ. The CDR3 is CASSRGQGTDTQYF. The CDR3 coding sequence is TGCGCCAGCAGCCGGGGACAGGGAACAGATACGCAGTATTTT. The complete variable domain, with remaining parts taken from reference TRBV5-1 and TRBJ2-3, reads KAGVTQTPRYLIKTRGQQVTLSCSPISGHRSVSWYQQTPGQGLQFLFEYFSETQRNKGNFPGRFSGRQFSNSRSEMNVSTLELGDSALYLCASSRGQGTDTQYFGPGTRLTVL.

This sequence joins TRBV27 and TRBJ2-2; D gene uncertain. CDR3 length: 16 amino acids. V lost 3 bases and J lost 1, with 12 bases in between. Per the germline V gene, CDR1 is MNHEY and CDR2 is SMNVEV (reference sequence). DNA of the CDR3: TGTGCCAGCAGTTTCAGTCTGTACCGGAACACCGGGGAGCTGTTTTTT. Its protein is CASSFSLYRNTGELFF.

The rearrangement uses TRBV18 and TRBJ2-2; D is unresolved. The length of the CDR3 is 15 residues. Germline lookup yields CDR1 KGHSH and CDR2 LQKENI. The V gene lost 3 bases and the J gene lost 5 bases, with 13 bases spanning the gap. CDR3 protein: CASSPSTVVTGELFF. In DNA form, the CDR3 reads TGTGCCAGCTCACCGAGTACGGTAGTAACCGGGGAGCTGTTTTTT.

The CDR3 reads CASSKRGRQGRPYGYTF. Here the CDR3 DNA reads TGCGCCAGCAGCAAAAGGGGGCGACAGGGGCGGCCCTATGGCTACACCTTC. V usage is TRBV4-3 and J usage is TRBJ1-2; 8 bases line up with TRBD1. The CDR3 is 17 residues long. The V gene's germline CDR1 is LGHNA and CDR2 YSLEER. V lost 5 bases, J lost 4 bases, and 15 bases stayed unmatched.

The chain uses TRBV6-5 and TRBJ2-7; 12 bases agree with TRBD2. V was clipped by 6 bases and J by 7 bases; unmatched bases: 4. The CDR3 sequence is 13 residues long. The germline V gene has CDR1 MNHEY and CDR2 SVGAGI. The CDR3 DNA reads as TGTGCCAGCAGCCCTAGCGGGAGGGGTGAGCAGTACTTC. This gives the protein CASSPSGRGEQYF.

The chain is built from TRBV4-1 and TRBJ1-5; no clear D. The CDR3 spans 16 residues. CDR1 and CDR2 from the germline V gene are MGHRA and YSYEKL. Trimming cost V 4 bases and J 5 bases, with 18 bases left between them. The CDR3 reads CASSLTPKVSHQPQHF. The CDR3 nucleotides read TGCGCCAGCAGCCTGACACCGAAAGTAAGTCATCAGCCCCAGCATTTT.

CDR3 region: CASSLGENEKLFF. In DNA, the CDR3 is TGTGCCAGCAGCTTGGGGGAGAATGAAAAACTGTTTTTT. The chain has TRBV5-8 and TRBJ1-4; D is uncertain. The CDR3 runs to 13 residues. The V end was cut by 0 bases, the J end by 5 bases, with 5 bases between. Germline V gene lookup returns CDR1 SGHTS and CDR2 YDEGEE.

This sequence joins TRBV7-6 and TRBJ2-7, with unresolved D. Trimming removed 4 bases from V and 0 bases from J, with 13 bases in between. Germline CDR1 SGHVS, CDR2 FNYEAQ. The CDR3 extends over 15 amino acids. The CDR3 spells CASSSVASHSYEQYF. The CDR3 coding sequence is TGTGCCAGCAGCTCGGTAGCCTCACACTCCTACGAGCAGTACTTC.